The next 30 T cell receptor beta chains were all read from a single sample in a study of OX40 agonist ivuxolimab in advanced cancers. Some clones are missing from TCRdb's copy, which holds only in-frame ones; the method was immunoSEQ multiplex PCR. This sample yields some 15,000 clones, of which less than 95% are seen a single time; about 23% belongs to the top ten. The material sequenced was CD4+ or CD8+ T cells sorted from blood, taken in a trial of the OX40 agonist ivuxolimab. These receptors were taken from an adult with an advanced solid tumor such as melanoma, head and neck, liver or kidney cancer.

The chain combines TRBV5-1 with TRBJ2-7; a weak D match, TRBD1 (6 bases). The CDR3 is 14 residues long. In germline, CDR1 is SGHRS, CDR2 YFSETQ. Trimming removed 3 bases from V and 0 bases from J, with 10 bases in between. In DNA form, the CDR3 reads TGCGCCAGCAGCTCTAGGGGGAGCTCCTACGAGCAGTACTTC. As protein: CASSSRGSSYEQYF.

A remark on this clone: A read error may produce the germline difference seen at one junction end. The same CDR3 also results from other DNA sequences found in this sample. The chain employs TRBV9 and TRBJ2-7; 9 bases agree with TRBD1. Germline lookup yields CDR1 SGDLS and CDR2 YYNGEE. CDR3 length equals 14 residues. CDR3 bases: TGTGCTAGCAGCTCTCCGGGACAGGGATCCGAGCAGTACTTC. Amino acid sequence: CASSSPGQGSEQYF.

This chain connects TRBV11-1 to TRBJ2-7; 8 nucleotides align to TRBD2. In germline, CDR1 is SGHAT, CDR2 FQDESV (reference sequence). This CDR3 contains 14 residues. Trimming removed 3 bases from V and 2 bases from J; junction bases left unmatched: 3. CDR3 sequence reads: CASSLREAAYEQYF. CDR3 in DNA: TGTGCCAGCAGCTTGCGGGAGGCAGCCTACGAGCAGTACTTC.

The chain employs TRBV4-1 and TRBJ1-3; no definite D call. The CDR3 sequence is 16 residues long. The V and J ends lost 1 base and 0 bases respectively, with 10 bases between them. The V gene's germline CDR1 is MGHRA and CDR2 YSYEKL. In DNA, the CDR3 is TGCGCCAGCAGCCAAGTCGACGCTTCCTCTGGAAACACCATATATTTT. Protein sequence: CASSQVDASSGNTIYF.

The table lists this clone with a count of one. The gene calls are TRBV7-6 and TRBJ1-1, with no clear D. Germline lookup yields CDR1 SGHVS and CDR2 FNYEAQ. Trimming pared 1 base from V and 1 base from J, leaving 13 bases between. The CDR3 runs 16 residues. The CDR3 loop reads CASSLEAGRRNTEAFF. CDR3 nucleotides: TGTGCCAGCAGCTTAGAGGCGGGCAGACGGAACACTGAAGCTTTCTTT.

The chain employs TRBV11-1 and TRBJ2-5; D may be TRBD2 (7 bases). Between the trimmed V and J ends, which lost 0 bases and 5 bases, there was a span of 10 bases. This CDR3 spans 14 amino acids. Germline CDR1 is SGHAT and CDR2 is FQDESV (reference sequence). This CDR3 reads CASSLAGGRETQYF. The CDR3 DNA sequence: TGTGCCAGCAGCTTAGCCGGGGGGCGGGAGACCCAGTACTTC. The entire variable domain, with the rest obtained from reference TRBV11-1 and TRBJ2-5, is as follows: EAEVAQSPRYKITEKSQAVAFWCDPISGHATLYWYRQILGQGPELLVQFQDESVVDDSQLPKDRFSAERLKGVDSTLKIQPAELGDSAMYLCASSLAGGRETQYFGPGTRLLVL.

In nucleotides, the CDR3 is TGTGCCAGCAGTTCACCACGGTTGCCCCAGCATTTT. Its translation: CASSSPRLPQHF. The chain combines TRBV28 with TRBJ1-5; no reliable D call. Trimming removed 4 bases from V and 9 bases from J, with 10 bases in between. Looked up from germline, CDR1 is MDHEN and CDR2 is SYDVKM. This CDR3 is built from 12 residues. Filled out from reference TRBV28 and TRBJ1-5, the complete variable domain reads DVKVTQSSRYLVKRTGEKVFLECVQDMDHENMFWYRQDPGLGLRLIYFSYDVKMKEKGDIPEGYSVSREKKERFSLILESASTNQTSMYLCASSSPRLPQHFGDGTRLSIL.

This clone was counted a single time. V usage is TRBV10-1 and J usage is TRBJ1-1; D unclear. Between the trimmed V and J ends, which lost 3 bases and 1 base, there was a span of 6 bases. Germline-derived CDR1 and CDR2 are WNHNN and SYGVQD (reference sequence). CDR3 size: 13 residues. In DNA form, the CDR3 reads TGCGCCAGCAGTGACCTTCAGAACACTGAAGCTTTCTTT. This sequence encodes CASSDLQNTEAFF.

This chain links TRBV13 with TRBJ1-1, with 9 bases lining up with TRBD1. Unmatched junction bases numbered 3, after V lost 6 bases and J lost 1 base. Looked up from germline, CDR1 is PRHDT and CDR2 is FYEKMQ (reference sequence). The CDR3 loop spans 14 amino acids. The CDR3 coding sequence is TGTGCCAGCAGGGCGGGACAGGGGAACACTGAAGCTTTCTTT. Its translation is CASRAGQGNTEAFF.

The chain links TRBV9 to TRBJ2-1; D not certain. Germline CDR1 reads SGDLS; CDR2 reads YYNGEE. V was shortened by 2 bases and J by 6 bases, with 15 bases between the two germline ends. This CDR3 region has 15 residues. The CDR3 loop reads CASSVGLGSGNEQFF. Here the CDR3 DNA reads TGTGCCAGCAGCGTCGGCCTAGGGTCAGGCAATGAGCAGTTCTTC.

CDR3 in amino acids: CASSFLSGMHSNEQFF. For the CDR3, the DNA is TGTGCCAGCAGCTTTCTTTCAGGGATGCACTCCAATGAGCAGTTCTTC. The gene calls are TRBV5-6 and TRBJ2-1; possible D gene TRBD1, 5 bases. Trimming stripped 2 bases from V and 6 bases from J, with 18 bases between. Germline V CDR1 and CDR2: SGHDT, YYEEEE. CDR3 length: 16 residues.

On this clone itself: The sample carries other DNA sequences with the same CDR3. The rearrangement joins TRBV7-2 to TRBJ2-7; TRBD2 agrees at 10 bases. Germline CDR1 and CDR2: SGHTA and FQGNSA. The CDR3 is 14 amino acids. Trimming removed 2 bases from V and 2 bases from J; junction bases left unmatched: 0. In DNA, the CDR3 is TGTGCCAGCAGCTTACTAGCGGGAGCCTACGAGCAGTACTTC. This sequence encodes CASSLLAGAYEQYF.

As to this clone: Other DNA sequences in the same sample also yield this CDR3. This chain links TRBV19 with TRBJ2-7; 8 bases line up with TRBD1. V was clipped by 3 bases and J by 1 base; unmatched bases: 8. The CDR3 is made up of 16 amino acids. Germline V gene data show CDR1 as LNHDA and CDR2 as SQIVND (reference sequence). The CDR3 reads CASSIGGTGTSYEQYF. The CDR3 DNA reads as TGTGCCAGTAGTATCGGCGGGACAGGAACATCCTACGAGCAGTACTTC.

CDR3 residues: CASSRPGTGGTEAFF. The CDR3, as DNA: TGTGCCAGCAGCAGACCCGGGACAGGGGGGACTGAAGCTTTCTTT. This chain links TRBV11-2 with TRBJ1-1, with 11 bases aligning to TRBD1. V lost 5 bases, J lost 5 bases, and 7 bases stayed unmatched. Germline CDR1 reads SGHAT; CDR2 reads FQNNGV. The CDR3 spans 15 residues.

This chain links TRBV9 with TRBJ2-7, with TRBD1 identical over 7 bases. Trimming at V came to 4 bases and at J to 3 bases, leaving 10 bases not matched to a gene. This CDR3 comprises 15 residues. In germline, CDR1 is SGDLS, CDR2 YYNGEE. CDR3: CASSLSGTVGYEQYF. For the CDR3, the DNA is TGTGCCAGCAGCCTCTCCGGGACAGTAGGCTACGAGCAGTACTTC.

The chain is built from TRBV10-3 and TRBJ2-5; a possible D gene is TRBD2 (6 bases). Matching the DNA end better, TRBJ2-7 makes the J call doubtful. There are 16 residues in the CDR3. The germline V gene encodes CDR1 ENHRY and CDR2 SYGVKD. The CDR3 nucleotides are TGTGCCATCAGTGAGTCAGGTACATTTGCGGGATACGAGCAGTACTTC. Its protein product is CAISESGTFAGYEQYF.

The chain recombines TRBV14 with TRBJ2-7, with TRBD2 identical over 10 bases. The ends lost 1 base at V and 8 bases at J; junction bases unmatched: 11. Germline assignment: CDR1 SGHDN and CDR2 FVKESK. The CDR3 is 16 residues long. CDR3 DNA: TGTGCCAGCAGCCAAGGTTTGGCAGCGGGAGGGCCGCAGCAGTACTTC. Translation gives CASSQGLAAGGPQQYF.

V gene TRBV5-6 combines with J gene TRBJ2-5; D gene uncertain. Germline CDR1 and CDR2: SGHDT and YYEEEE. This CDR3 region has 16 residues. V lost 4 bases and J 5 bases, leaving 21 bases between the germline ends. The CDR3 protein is CASSTTGWVAVETQYF. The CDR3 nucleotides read TGTGCCAGCAGCACCACCGGGTGGGTAGCAGTTGAGACCCAGTACTTC.

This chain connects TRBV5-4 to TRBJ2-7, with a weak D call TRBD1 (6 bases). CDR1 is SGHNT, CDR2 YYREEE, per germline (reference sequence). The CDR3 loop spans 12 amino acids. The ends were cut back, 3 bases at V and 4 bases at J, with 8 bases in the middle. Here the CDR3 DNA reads TGTGCCAGCAGCTCGGACAGTTACGAGCAGTACTTC. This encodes CASSSDSYEQYF.

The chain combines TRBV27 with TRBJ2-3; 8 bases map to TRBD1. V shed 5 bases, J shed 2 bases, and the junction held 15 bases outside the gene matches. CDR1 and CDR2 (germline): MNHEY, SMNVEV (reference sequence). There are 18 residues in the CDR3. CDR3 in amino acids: CASSTYISEGQDTDTQYF. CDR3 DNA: TGTGCCAGCAGTACATATATATCGGAGGGACAGGACACAGATACGCAGTATTTT.

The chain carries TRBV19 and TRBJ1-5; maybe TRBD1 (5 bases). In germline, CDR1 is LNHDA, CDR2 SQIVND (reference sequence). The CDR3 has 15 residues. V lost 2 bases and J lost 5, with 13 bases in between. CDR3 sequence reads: CASSIRGTFHQPQHF. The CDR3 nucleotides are TGTGCCAGTAGTATACGGGGGACGTTCCATCAGCCCCAGCATTTT.

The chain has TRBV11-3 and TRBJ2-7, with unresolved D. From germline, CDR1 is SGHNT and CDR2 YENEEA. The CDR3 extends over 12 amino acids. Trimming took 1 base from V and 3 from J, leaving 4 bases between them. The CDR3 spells CASSLGNYEQYF. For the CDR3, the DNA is TGTGCCAGCAGCTTAGGCAACTACGAGCAGTACTTC.

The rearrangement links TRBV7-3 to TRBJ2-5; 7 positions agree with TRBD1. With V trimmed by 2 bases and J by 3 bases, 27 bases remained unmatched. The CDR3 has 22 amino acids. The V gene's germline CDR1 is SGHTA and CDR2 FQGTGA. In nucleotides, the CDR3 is TGTGCCAGCAGCTTACCCGCCGGACAGGTCGTCCGTTTGTATGGGAGAAAAGAGACCCAGTACTTC. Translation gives CASSLPAGQVVRLYGRKETQYF. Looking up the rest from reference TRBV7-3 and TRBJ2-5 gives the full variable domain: GAGVSQTPSNKVTEKGKYVELRCDPISGHTALYWYRQSLGQGPEFLIYFQGTGAADDSGLPNDRFFAVRPEGSVSTLKIQRTERGDSAVYLCASSLPAGQVVRLYGRKETQYFGPGTRLLVL.

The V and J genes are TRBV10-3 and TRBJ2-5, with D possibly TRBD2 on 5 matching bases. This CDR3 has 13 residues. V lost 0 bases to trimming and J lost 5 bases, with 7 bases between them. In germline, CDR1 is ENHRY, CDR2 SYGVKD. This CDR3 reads CAISESWEETQYF. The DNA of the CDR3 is TGTGCCATCAGTGAGTCGTGGGAGGAGACCCAGTACTTC.

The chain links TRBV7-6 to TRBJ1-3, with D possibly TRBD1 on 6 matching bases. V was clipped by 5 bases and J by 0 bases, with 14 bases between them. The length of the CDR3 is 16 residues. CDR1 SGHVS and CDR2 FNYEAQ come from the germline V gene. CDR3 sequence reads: CASSQAGADSGNTIYF. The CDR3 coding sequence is TGTGCCAGCAGCCAAGCAGGGGCGGACTCTGGAAACACCATATATTTT.

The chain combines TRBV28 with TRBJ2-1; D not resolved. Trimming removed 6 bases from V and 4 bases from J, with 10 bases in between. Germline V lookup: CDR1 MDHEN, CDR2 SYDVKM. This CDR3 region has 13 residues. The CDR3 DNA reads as TGTGCCAGCAGCCCCGGCAGGTACAATGAGCAGTTCTTC. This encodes CASSPGRYNEQFF. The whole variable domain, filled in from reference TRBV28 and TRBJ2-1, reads DVKVTQSSRYLVKRTGEKVFLECVQDMDHENMFWYRQDPGLGLRLIYFSYDVKMKEKGDIPEGYSVSREKKERFSLILESASTNQTSMYLCASSPGRYNEQFFGPGTRLTVL.

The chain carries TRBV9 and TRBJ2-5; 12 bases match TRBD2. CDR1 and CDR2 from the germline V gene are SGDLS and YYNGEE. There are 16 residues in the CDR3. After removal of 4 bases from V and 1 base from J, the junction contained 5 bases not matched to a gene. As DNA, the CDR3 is TGTGCCAGCAGCACCGGGACTAGCGGGCTCCAAGAGACCCAGTACTTC. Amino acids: CASSTGTSGLQETQYF.

CDR3 protein: CASSEPGQSDTQYF. The DNA for the CDR3 is TGTGCCAGCAGTGAACCGGGGCAATCGGATACGCAGTATTTT. The genes are TRBV6-1 and TRBJ2-3, with D possibly called TRBD1 or TRBD2 (5 bases each). V was cut by 2 bases and J by 6 bases, with 12 bases left in between. The CDR3 is 14 residues long. The germline CDR1 and CDR2 sequences are MNHNS and SASEGT.

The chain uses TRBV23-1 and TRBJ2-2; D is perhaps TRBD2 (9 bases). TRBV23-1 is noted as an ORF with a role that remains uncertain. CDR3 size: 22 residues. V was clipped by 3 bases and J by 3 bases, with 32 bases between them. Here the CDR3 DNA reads TGCGCCAGCAGTCACGGACAGGGAAGGGAGAATAGCGGGAGTAACCACACCGGGGAGCTGTTTTTT. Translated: CASSHGQGRENSGSNHTGELFF.

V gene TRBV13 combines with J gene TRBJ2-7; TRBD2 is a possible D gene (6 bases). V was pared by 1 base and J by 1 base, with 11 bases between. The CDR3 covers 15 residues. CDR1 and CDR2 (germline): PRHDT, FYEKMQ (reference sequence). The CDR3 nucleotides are TGTGCCAGCAGCTTAGCTAGCGCCCTTTCCTACGAGCAGTACTTC. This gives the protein CASSLASALSYEQYF.